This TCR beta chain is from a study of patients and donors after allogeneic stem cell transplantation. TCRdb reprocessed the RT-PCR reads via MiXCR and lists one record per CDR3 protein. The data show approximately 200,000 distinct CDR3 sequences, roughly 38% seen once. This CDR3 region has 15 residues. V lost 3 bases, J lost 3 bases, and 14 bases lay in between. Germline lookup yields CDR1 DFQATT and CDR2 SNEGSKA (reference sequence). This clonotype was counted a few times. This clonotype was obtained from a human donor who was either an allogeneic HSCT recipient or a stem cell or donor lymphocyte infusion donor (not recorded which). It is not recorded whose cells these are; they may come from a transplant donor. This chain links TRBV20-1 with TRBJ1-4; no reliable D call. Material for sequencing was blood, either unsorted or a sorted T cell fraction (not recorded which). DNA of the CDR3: TGCAGTGCTAGCCAGAAGCAGCCACCTAATGAAAAACTGTTTTTT. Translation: CSASQKQPPNEKLFF.